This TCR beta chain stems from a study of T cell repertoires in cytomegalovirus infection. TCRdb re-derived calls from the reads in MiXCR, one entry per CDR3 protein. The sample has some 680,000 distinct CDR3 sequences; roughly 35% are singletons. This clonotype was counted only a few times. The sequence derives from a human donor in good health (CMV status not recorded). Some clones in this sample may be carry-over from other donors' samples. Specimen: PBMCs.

The CDR3 loop reads CASSSRAARGNYGYTF. As DNA, the CDR3 is TGTGCCAGCAGCTCCCGAGCCGCCAGGGGGAACTATGGCTACACCTTC. V gene TRBV11-2 combines with J gene TRBJ1-2; 7 bases are shared with TRBD1. This CDR3 spans 16 amino acids. With 4 bases clipped from V and 2 bases from J, the junction kept 10 bases outside the gene matches. CDR1 is SGHAT, CDR2 FQNNGV, per germline.